This T cell receptor beta chain comes out of a study of blood T cell repertoires in COVID-19. CDR1 is MNHNY, CDR2 SVGAGI, per germline (reference sequence). V trimming: 4 bases; J trimming: 3 bases; junction bases outside the gene matches: 4. This CDR3 is 14 amino acids long. Generated by immunoSEQ multiplex PCR, the TCRdb table keeps only in-frame clones and is missing some. This sample yields a few hundred thousand clones, of which 86% are seen a single time; approximately 1.5% belongs to the top ten. Worth noting for this clone: Other DNA sequences in this specimen translate into the identical CDR3.

The chain uses TRBV6-6 and TRBJ2-7, with 9 bases identical to TRBD1. This clonotype originated in a woman between 45 and 60 years old with acute or convalescent COVID-19. Sequenced: peripheral blood. The CDR3 nucleotides read TGTGCCAGCAGTTGGGGACAGGGTGACTACGAGCAGTACTTC. Its protein is CASSWGQGDYEQYF.